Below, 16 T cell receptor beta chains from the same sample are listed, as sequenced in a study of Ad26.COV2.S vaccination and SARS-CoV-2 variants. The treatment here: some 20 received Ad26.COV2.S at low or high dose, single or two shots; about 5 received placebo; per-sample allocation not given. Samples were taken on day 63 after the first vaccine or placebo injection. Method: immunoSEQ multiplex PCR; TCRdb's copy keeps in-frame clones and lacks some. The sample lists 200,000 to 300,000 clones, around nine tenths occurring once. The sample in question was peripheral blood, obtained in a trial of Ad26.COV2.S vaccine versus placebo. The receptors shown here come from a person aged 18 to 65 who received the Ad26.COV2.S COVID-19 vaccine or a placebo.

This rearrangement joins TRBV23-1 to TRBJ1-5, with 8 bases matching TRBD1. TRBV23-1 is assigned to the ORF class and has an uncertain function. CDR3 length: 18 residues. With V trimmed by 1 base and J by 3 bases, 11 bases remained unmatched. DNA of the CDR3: TGCGCCAGCAGTCAATGTGGGGCAGGGGGCATCAACAATCAGCCCCAGCATTTT. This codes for CASSQCGAGGINNQPQHF.

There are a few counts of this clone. CDR3 loop: CASSSLQETQYF. The CDR3 DNA follows: TGTGCCAGCAGCTCATTACAAGAGACCCAGTACTTC. The rearrangement joins TRBV7-2 to TRBJ2-5; unclear D gene. Germline V gene sequence: CDR1 SGHTA, CDR2 FQGNSA. V lost 4 bases and J lost 2, with 5 bases in between. The CDR3 is 12 amino acids.

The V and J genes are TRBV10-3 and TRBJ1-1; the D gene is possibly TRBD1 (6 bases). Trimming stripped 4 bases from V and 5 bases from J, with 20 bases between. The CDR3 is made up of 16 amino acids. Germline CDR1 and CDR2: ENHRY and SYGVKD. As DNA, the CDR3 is TGTGCCATCAGTGCTTCGTTTAGGGGGGCAGAAACTGAAGCTTTCTTT. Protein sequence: CAISASFRGAETEAFF.

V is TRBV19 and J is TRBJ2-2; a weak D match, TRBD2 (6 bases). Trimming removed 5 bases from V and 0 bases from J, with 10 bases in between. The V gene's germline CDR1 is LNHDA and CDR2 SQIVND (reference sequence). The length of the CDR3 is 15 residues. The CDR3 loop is CASSSGLTNTGELFF. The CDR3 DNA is TGTGCCAGTAGTTCGGGACTTACGAACACCGGGGAGCTGTTTTTT.

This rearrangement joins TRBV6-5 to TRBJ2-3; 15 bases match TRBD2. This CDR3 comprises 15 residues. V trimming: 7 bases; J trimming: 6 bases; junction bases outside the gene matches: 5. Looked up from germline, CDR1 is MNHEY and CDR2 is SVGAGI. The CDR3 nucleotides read TGTGCCAGCACCGGACTAGCGGGGGGGCAGGATACGCAGTATTTT. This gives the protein CASTGLAGGQDTQYF.

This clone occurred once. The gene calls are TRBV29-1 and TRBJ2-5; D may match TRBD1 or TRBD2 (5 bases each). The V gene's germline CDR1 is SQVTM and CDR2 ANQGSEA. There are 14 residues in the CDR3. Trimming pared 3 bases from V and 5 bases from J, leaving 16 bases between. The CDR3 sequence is CSVDNLGTGETQYF. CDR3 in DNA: TGCAGCGTTGACAATCTGGGGACCGGTGAGACCCAGTACTTC.

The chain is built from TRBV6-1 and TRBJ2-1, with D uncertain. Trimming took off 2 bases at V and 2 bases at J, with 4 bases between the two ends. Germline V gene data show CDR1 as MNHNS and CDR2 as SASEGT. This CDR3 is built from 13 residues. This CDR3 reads CASSENTYNEQFF. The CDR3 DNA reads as TGTGCCAGCAGTGAAAACACCTACAATGAGCAGTTCTTC.

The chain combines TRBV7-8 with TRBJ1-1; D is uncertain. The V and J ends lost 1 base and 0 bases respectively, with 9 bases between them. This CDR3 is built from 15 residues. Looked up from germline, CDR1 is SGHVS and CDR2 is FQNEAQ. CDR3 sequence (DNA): TGTGCCAGCAGCTTAGGCCGGGTTATGAACACTGAAGCTTTCTTT. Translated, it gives CASSLGRVMNTEAFF.

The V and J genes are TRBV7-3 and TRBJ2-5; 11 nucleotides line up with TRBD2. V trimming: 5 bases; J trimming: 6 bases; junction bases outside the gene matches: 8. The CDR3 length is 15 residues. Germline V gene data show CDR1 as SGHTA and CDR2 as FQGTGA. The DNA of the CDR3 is TGTGCCAGCAGCCAACTAGCGGGGGAGCCACAGACCCAGTACTTC. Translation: CASSQLAGEPQTQYF.

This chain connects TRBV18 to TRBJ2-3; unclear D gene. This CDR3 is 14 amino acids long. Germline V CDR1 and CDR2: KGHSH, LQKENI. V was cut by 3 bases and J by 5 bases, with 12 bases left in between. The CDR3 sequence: CASSPASRVDTQYF. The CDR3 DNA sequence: TGTGCCAGCTCACCGGCCTCTAGGGTAGATACGCAGTATTTT.

CDR3 nucleotide sequence: TGTGCCAGCAGCGGTCGAGGTCGAGGTACCTACGAGCAGTACTTC. Amino acids: CASSGRGRGTYEQYF. The genes are TRBV5-4 and TRBJ2-7; D remains ambiguous. Germline CDR1 reads SGHNT; CDR2 reads YYREEE (reference sequence). The CDR3 totals 15 residues. V shed 4 bases and J shed 2 bases, with 16 bases lying between them.

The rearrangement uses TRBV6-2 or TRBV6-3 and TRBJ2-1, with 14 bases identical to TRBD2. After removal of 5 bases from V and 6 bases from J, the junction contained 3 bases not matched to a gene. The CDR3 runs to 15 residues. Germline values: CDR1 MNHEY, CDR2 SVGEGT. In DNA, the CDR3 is TGTGCCAGCAGTGGGACTAGCGGGAGACGCAATGAGCAGTTCTTC. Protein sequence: CASSGTSGRRNEQFF.

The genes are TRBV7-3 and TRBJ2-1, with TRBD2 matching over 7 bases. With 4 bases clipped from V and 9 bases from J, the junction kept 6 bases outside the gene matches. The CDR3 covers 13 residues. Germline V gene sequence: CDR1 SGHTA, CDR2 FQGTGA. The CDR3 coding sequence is TGTGCCAGCAGCTACCGGACTAGAGGTGAGCAGTTCTTC. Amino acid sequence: CASSYRTRGEQFF.

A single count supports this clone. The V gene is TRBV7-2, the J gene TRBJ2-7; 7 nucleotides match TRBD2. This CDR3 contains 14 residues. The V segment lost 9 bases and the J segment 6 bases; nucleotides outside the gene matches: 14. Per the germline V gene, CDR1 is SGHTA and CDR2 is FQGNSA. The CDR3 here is CARGGVSGRGEQYV. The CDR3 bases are TGTGCCAGGGGAGGGGTATCCGGGAGAGGCGAGCAGTACGTC.

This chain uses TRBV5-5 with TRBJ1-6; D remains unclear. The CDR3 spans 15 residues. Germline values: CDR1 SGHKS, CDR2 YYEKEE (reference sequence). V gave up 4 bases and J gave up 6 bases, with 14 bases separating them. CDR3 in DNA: TGTGCCAGCAGCCAGTTCCTCCTCCGTAATTCACCCCTCCACTTT. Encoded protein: CASSQFLLRNSPLHF.

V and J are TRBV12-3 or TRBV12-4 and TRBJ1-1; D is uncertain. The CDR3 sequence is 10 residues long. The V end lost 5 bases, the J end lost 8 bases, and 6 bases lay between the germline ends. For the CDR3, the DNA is TGTGCCAGCAGTCGCGGAGAAGCTTTCTTT. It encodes CASSRGEAFF.